What follows describes a single T cell receptor beta chain. This clonotype was observed many times. This receptor's antigen is unknown. Base qualities are not at hand, and no much larger clone is one base apart. Ends trimmed: V by 3 bases, J by 2 bases; bases unmatched to a gene: 4. The CDR3 numbers 15 residues from cysteine through phenylalanine. Of the read, only the CDR3 DNA is kept; its 45 bases are in frame from base 1. The germline V gene encodes CDR1 SGHTA and CDR2 FQGNSA. The sample belongs to a study of T cell repertoires in cytomegalovirus infection (dated by TCRdb to between 2019 and 2020). About the full investigation: Alongside well-studied HLA-B-restricted epitopes, the peptide stimulations were aimed at recently identified HLA-C-restricted CMV epitopes, whose presentation resists viral immunomodulation. Because public TCR beta signatures pointed to carriage of CMV infection together with the matching HLA type, the HLA type of each donor mattered for the analysis. On the study overall, not on this receptor specifically: The ex vivo response was dominated by HLA-C-restricted CMV-specific TCR beta clonotypes, and the single most frequent clonotype in two of eight donors was supplied by these HLA-C-restricted clonotypes. Carriers of CMV infection plus the relevant HLA type were discriminated by the cumulative frequency of public TCR beta family members in the study cohort and in an independent approximately 360-donor cohort.

The reads were generated on an Illumina HiSeq 1500. TCRdb's own reprocessing of the public reads used fastp at Q25 and MiXCR and kept productive beta chains. Merged by CDR3 protein, the rows form single entries marked with the most common genes and DNA. The sample has approximately 1,000,000 distinct CDR3 sequences on record, approximately 30% of them singletons. Together, the top ten hold around an eighth of the sample. The label giving this sample's treatment or condition can be read as: in vitro stimulation with specific CMV peptide epitopes to enrich CMV-specific T cells. This clonotype was obtained from a human donor in good health (CMV status not recorded). Some clones in this sample may be carry-over from other donors' samples. This sequence uses TRBV7-2 and TRBJ2-3; 8 middle bases align to TRBD2. The sample here was cultured CD8+ T cells from PBMCs, taken from culture after CMV antigen stimulation. The bases read TGTGCCAGCAGCTTCCGCGGGGGGATCACAGATACGCAGTATTTT. Its product reads: CASSFRGGITDTQYF.